These T cell receptor beta chains were read from a single sample in a study of patients and donors after allogeneic stem cell transplantation. MiXCR, run by TCRdb on the RT-PCR reads, gives a single entry per CDR3 protein. The profile shows more than 150,000 distinct CDR3 sequences, roughly 40% of them singletons. Sample: blood, either unsorted or a sorted T cell fraction (not recorded which). Receptor source: a human donor who was either an allogeneic HSCT recipient or a stem cell or donor lymphocyte infusion donor (not recorded which). It is not recorded whose cells these are; they may come from a transplant donor. CDR3s include the opening cysteine and the closing phenylalanine or tryptophan. Each record gives: D gene, clone size, V gene, J gene, CDR3 DNA, CDR3 protein. A D gene is named only where the DNA matches it firmly. Clone sizes are given selectively: once, few, many, or a class where the clone is expanded.

TRBD2	once	TRBV5-4	TRBJ2-7	TGTGCCAGCAGCCCACTAGGGACTAGCGGGCTTCCCTACGAGCAGTACTTC	CASSPLGTSGLPYEQYF
TRBD1	few	TRBV5-1	TRBJ1-2	TGCGCCAGCAGCTTGGGACAGGGCTCGAATGGCTACACCTTC	CASSLGQGSNGYTF
NA	NA	TRBV12-3/TRBV12-4	TRBJ1-1	TGTGCCAGCAGTTTATTTCTTGGACAAATGGGCACTGAAGCTTTCTTT	CASSLFLGQMGTEAFF
NA	NA	TRBV5-1	TRBJ1-2	TGCGCCAGCACGAGGTCCAGGGGAGCGGGCTACACCTTC	CASTRSRGAGYTF
TRBD2	NA	TRBV6-6	TRBJ2-7	TGTGCCAGCAGTTACTCGGAGACTAGCGTCTACGAGCAGTACTTC	CASSYSETSVYEQYF
NA	NA	TRBV29-1	TRBJ2-3	TGCAGCGTGCGCACTTACACAGATACGCAGTATTTT	CSVRTYTDTQYF
TRBD1	NA	TRBV5-6	TRBJ1-2	TGTGCCAGCAGGCAGACAGGGTCTGGCTACACCTTC	CASRQTGSGYTF
NA	once	TRBV5-1	TRBJ2-1	TGCGCCAGCAGCTCCATCCTTGGATCTCAAGAACGGTACTACAATGAGCAGTTCTTC	CASSSILGSQERYYNEQFF
NA	NA	TRBV6-5	TRBJ2-2	TGTGCCAGCAGCTTGGCTCAGGAGACCGGGGAGCTGTTTTTT	CASSLAQETGELFF
TRBD2	NA	TRBV29-1	TRBJ2-3	TGCAGCGTTGAAAGGGCCGAACTAGCGGGCCCACCTAGCACAGATACGCAGTATTTT	CSVERAELAGPPSTDTQYF
NA	NA	TRBV2	TRBJ1-1	TGTGCCAGCACCAAACCCCCAGGCGGGGACACTGAAGCTTTCTTT	CASTKPPGGDTEAFF
NA	NA	TRBV13	TRBJ2-7	TGTGCCAGCAGCTTAGGTAAGGGTACCAGGACCTACGAGCAGTACTTC	CASSLGKGTRTYEQYF
TRBD2	NA	TRBV5-1	TRBJ2-2	TGCGCCATCCGCCCGGGAGGCACCGGGGAGCTGTTTTTT	CAIRPGGTGELFF
NA	NA	TRBV19	TRBJ2-3	TGTGCCAGTAGTATGGGCCGGGTCAAGCCCTTTTTCACAGATACGCAGTATTTT	CASSMGRVKPFFTDTQYF
TRBD2	NA	TRBV6-2/TRBV6-3	TRBJ2-7	TGTGCCAGCAGTTACAGCGGGATACTCTACGAGCAGTACTTC	CASSYSGILYEQYF
NA	NA	TRBV12-3/TRBV12-4	TRBJ2-2	TGTGCCAGCAGTTTACAGGTTAACACCGGGGAGCTGTTTTTT	CASSLQVNTGELFF
TRBD1	NA	TRBV7-9	TRBJ1-4	TGTGCCAGCAGCGTTACAACAGGGGTCGGATCCATCGAAAAACTGTTTTTT	CASSVTTGVGSIEKLFF
TRBD2	NA	TRBV13	TRBJ2-1	TGTGCCAGCACCCCGCCCCGGGGACTAGGCCCCAAAAATGAGCAGTTCTTC	CASTPPRGLGPKNEQFF
NA	NA	TRBV24-1	TRBJ1-6	TGTGCCACCAGTGATTCTCCTGGGCCGAGCTCCTATAATTCACCCCTCCACTTT	CATSDSPGPSSYNSPLHF
NA	NA	TRBV25-1	TRBJ1-6	TGTGCCAGCACTGACGCGAGAGATTCACCCCTCCACTTT	CASTDARDSPLHF
NA	NA	TRBV6-5	TRBJ2-1	TGTGCCAGCAGTTACGTAATAGCAGTGTACAATGAGCAGTTCTTC	CASSYVIAVYNEQFF
NA	NA	TRBV18	TRBJ2-5	TGTGCCAGCTCACCATGGGGACGGCAAGAGACCCAGTACTTC	CASSPWGRQETQYF
NA	NA	TRBV4-1	TRBJ2-5	TGCGCCAGCAGCCACGAAGACGAGACCCAGTACTTC	CASSHEDETQYF
NA	NA	TRBV7-9	TRBJ1-1	TGTGCCGGCAGCCCGGGTAAAGGGGGGACACTGTTGGGAGCTTTCTTT	CAGSPGKGGTLLGAFF
NA	NA	TRBV12-3/TRBV12-4	TRBJ1-1	TGTGCCAGCAGTTTAGAACCTGCCAAGGGCACTGAAGCTTTCTTT	CASSLEPAKGTEAFF
NA	NA	TRBV29-1	TRBJ2-7	TGCAGCGTTTTGACAGCCCCCAGGGCCTACGAGCAGTACTTC	CSVLTAPRAYEQYF
NA	NA	TRBV28	TRBJ1-2	TGTGCCAGCAGCATAGACAGCTATAACTATGGCTACACCTTC	CASSIDSYNYGYTF
NA	NA	TRBV5-1	TRBJ1-3	TGCGCCAGCAGCTTGGAGGGCCTCCTCTCTGGAAACACCATATATTTT	CASSLEGLLSGNTIYF
TRBD2	few	TRBV11-2	TRBJ2-1	TGTGCCAGCAGCCAGAGCGGGAGTAGAATGGATGAGCAGTTCTTC	CASSQSGSRMDEQFF
NA	NA	TRBV12-3/TRBV12-4	TRBJ1-1	TGTGCCAGCAGCGGCATCTCCCAGGGCGAAGCTTTCTTT	CASSGISQGEAFF
NA	few	TRBV12-3/TRBV12-4	TRBJ2-3	TGTGCCAGCAGCCCCGGGACATCGGCTTATACGCAGTATTTT	CASSPGTSAYTQYF
NA	NA	TRBV3-1	TRBJ1-1	TGTGCCAGCAGCCAAGAATACAGGACCACTGAAGCTTTCTTT	CASSQEYRTTEAFF
NA	NA	TRBV3-1	TRBJ1-3	TGTGCCAGCAGCCAAGCACCGACAGGCTCTGGAAACACCATATATTTT	CASSQAPTGSGNTIYF
NA	NA	TRBV4-3	TRBJ2-2	TGCGCCAGCAGCCCTTTAGGGGCCGGGACAAACACCGGGGAGCTGTTTTTT	CASSPLGAGTNTGELFF
NA	NA	TRBV6-5	TRBJ1-3	TGTGCCAGCAGCCGTAGGGCCCCACAGGGAATATCTGGAAACACCATATATTTT	CASSRRAPQGISGNTIYF
TRBD1	few	TRBV27	TRBJ1-5	TGTGCCAGCAGTTGGGACAGGGGGCTCGGGTATAGCAATCAGCCCCAGCATTTT	CASSWDRGLGYSNQPQHF
NA	few	TRBV5-1	TRBJ2-2	TGCGCCAGCAGCGTGCTGAGTTGGACCGATCCCACCGGGGAGCTGTTTTTT	CASSVLSWTDPTGELFF
NA	NA	TRBV5-1	TRBJ2-1	TGCGCCAGCAGGCAATGGGATGAGCAGTTCTTC	CASRQWDEQFF
TRBD1	few	TRBV20-1	TRBJ1-3	TGCAGTGCTACCGCAGGGGGCACCGGAAACACCATATATTTT	CSATAGGTGNTIYF
TRBD2	NA	TRBV4-1	TRBJ2-7	TGCGCCAGCAGCCAAGAATCCAGCGGGATGAACTACGAGCAGTACTTC	CASSQESSGMNYEQYF
NA	NA	TRBV4-3	TRBJ2-7	TGCGCCAGCAGCCAAGTTGCGGGAAACGAGCAGTACTTC	CASSQVAGNEQYF
TRBD1	few	TRBV11-3	TRBJ1-4	TGTGCCAGCAGCTTAGCCCGGACAGGTGTTAATGAAAAACTGTTTTTT	CASSLARTGVNEKLFF
NA	few	TRBV12-3/TRBV12-4	TRBJ2-1	TGTGCCAGCACCGTCGGAACCCACCAAGGGAACGGTGAGCAGTTCTTC	CASTVGTHQGNGEQFF
TRBD2	NA	TRBV19	TRBJ2-1	TGTGCCAGTAGTCACCTAGCGGGAGGGCCTCTCTACAATGAGCAGTTCTTC	CASSHLAGGPLYNEQFF
NA	many	TRBV5-1	TRBJ2-2	TGTGCCAGCAGCTTAGTGGCCGGGAACACCGGGGAGCTGTTTTTT	CASSLVAGNTGELFF
NA	NA	TRBV27	TRBJ2-7	TGTGCCAGCAGCCTAAGGTATCTGCAGGGAGAGCAGTACTTC	CASSLRYLQGEQYF
NA	few	TRBV29-1	TRBJ1-1	TGCAGCGTTGAATTGGTGAACACTGAAGCTTTCTTT	CSVELVNTEAFF
NA	few	TRBV12-3/TRBV12-4	TRBJ1-4	TGTGCCAGCAGTTTAGCGTTGGATGATGAAAAACTGTTTTTT	CASSLALDDEKLFF
NA	NA	TRBV7-2	TRBJ1-4	TGTGCCAGCAGCTTAGGAAGACGGTCAACTAATGAAAAACTGTTTTTT	CASSLGRRSTNEKLFF